This TCR beta chain was recovered during a study of T cell responses to AZD1222 COVID-19 vaccine. Pooled in the analysis were second doses at about 4 or about 12 weeks. The CDR3 runs 14 residues. The germline gives CDR1 SGDLS, CDR2 YYNGEE. The ends were cut back, 3 bases at V and 9 bases at J, with 16 bases in the middle. A remark on this clone: What it recognizes is unknown.

The study, taken as a whole, reports: All repertoire sampling was performed exclusively after the peak T cell response. Females outnumbered males among donors, who were mostly white British; clonal diversity was possibly underestimated.

Using immunoSEQ multiplex PCR, the repertoire was profiled, and TCRdb retains in-frame clones only, with some absent. The sample holds 120,000 to 150,000 clones, around 84% seen once. This TCR was recovered from an adult who received the AZD1222 COVID-19 vaccine. Here the sequenced sample was peripheral blood, taken 28 days after the second AZD1222 dose. This chain uses TRBV9 with TRBJ1-5; D is unclear. The CDR3 nucleotides are TGTGCCAGCAGCGCGACCGACACGTTGGGGCCCCAGCATTTT. This sequence encodes CASSATDTLGPQHF.